Included here is one T cell receptor beta chain sequence, with context. The data were obtained in a study of blood T cell repertoires in COVID-19. Study information: The United States, Italy and Spain were the sources of the acute and convalescent COVID-19 samples. In each case, the material was cDNA or gDNA derived from T cells, B-cell-depleted T cells, or PBMCs.

Seattle's enrolled individuals joined amid active infection and were then monitored longitudinally. CDR1 is KGHSH and CDR2 is LQKENI in the germline V gene. The CDR3 sequence is 14 residues long. V was pared by 1 base and J by 8 bases, with 14 bases between. Sequencing was performed with immunoSEQ multiplex PCR; in TCRdb, only in-frame clones are kept and a portion is missing. This sample carries roughly 300,000 clones, 91% of them seen once, and the ten largest clones take around 2%. The sequenced sample was peripheral blood. V is TRBV18 and J is TRBJ1-2; perhaps TRBD1 as D (6 bases). The source of this sequence is a woman in her 30s with COVID-19, enrolled during active disease. CDR3 coding DNA: TGTGCCAGCTCACCACAGGACAGATCTATGGGCTACACCTTC. Residues: CASSPQDRSMGYTF.